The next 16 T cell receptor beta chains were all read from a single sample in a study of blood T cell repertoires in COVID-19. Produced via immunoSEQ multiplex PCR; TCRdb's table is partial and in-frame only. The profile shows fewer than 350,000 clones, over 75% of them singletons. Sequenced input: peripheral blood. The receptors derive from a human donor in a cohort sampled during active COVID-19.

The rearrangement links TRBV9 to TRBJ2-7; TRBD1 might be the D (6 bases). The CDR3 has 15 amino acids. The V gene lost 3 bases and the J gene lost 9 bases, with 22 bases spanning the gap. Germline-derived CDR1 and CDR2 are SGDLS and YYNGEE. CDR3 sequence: CASSEGVGSSLRQYF. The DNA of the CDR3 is TGTGCCAGCAGCGAGGGGGTGGGGTCTAGTTTGCGGCAGTACTTC.

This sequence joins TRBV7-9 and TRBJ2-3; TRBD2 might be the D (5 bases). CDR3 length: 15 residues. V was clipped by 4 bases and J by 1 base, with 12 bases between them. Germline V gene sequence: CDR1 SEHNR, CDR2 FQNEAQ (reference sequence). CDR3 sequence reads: CASSSLAIGTDTQYF. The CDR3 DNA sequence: TGTGCCAGCAGCTCATTAGCGATTGGCACAGATACGCAGTATTTT.

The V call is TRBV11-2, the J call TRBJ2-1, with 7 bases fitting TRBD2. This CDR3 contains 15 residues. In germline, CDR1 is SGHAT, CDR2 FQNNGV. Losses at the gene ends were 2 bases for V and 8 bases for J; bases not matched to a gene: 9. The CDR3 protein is CASSLMFSGRDEQFF. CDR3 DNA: TGTGCCAGCAGCTTAATGTTTTCAGGGAGGGATGAGCAGTTCTTC.

CDR3 DNA sequence: TGTGCCAGCAGCCAGTCTAGCGGGGGGGCCCACGAGCAGTACTTC. This encodes CASSQSSGGAHEQYF. This rearrangement joins TRBV4-2 to TRBJ2-7; 12 bases agree with TRBD2. With 3 bases clipped from V and 5 bases from J, the junction kept 5 bases outside the gene matches. CDR1 and CDR2 from the germline V gene are LGHNA and YNFKEQ. This CDR3 contains 15 residues.

CDR3 sequence: CASSGTGLISTDTQYF. In DNA, the CDR3 is TGTGCCAGCAGTGGGACAGGACTTATCTCCACAGATACGCAGTATTTT. The rearrangement joins TRBV27 to TRBJ2-3; 8 bases agree with TRBD1. This CDR3 contains 16 residues. Germline values: CDR1 MNHEY, CDR2 SMNVEV (reference sequence). V gave up 5 bases and J gave up 2 bases; unmatched junction bases: 9.

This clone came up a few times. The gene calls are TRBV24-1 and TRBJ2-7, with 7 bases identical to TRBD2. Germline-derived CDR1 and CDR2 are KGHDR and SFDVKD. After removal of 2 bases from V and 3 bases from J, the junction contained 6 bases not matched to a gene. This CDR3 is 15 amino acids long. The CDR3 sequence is CATSDSSGAYYEQYF. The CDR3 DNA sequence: TGTGCCACCAGTGATTCCAGCGGGGCATACTACGAGCAGTACTTC.

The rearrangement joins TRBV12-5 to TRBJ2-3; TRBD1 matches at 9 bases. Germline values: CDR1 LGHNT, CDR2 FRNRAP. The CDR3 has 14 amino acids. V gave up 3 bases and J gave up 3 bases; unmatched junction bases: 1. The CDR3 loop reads CASGLGQGTDTQYF. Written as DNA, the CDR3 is TGTGCTAGTGGTTTAGGACAGGGGACAGATACGCAGTATTTT.

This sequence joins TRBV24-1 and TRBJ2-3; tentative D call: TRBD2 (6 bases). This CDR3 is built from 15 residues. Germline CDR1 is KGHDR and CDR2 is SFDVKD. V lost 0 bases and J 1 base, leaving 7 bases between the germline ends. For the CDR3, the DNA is TGTGCCACCAGTGATTTGCCGGGGGGCACAGATACGCAGTATTTT. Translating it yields CATSDLPGGTDTQYF.

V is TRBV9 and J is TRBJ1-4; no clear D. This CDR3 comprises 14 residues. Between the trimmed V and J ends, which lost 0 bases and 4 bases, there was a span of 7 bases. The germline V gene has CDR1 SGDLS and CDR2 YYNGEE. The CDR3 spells CASSVGGNNEKLFF. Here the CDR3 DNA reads TGTGCCAGCAGCGTAGGAGGGAATAATGAAAAACTGTTTTTT. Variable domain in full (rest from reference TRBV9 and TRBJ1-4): DSGVTQTPKHLITATGQRVTLRCSPRSGDLSVYWYQQSLDQGLQFLIQYYNGEERAKGNILERFSAQQFPDLHSELNLSSLELGDSALYFCASSVGGNNEKLFFGSGTQLSVL.

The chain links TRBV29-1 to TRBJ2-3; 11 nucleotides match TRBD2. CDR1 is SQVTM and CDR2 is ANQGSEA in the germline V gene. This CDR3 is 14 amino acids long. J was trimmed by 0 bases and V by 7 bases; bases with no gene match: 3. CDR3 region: CSGRLAGSTDTQYF. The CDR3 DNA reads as TGCAGCGGTCGACTAGCGGGGAGCACAGATACGCAGTATTTT.

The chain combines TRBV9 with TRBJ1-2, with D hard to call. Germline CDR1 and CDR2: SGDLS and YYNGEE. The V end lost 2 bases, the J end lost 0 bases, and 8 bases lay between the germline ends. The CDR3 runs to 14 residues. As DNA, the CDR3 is TGTGCCAGCAGCGTTCCCGGTACTAACTATGGCTACACCTTC. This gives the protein CASSVPGTNYGYTF.

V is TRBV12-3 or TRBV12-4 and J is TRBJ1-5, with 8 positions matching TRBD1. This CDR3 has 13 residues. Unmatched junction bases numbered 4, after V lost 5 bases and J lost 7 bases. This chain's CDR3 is CASSPQGAQPQHF. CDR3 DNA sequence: TGTGCCAGCAGTCCCCAGGGGGCCCAGCCCCAGCATTTT.

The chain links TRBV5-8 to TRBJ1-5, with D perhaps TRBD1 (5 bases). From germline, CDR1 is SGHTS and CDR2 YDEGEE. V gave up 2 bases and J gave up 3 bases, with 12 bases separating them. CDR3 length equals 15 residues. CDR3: CASSFNGGFNQPQHF. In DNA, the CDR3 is TGTGCCAGCAGCTTTAACGGGGGGTTCAATCAGCCCCAGCATTTT.

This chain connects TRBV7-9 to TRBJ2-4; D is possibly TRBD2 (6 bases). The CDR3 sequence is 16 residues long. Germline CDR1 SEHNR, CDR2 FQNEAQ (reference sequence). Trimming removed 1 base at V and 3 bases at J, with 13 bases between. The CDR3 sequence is CASSLERGGVKNIQYF. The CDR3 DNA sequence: TGTGCCAGCAGCTTAGAACGAGGAGGGGTCAAAAACATTCAGTACTTC. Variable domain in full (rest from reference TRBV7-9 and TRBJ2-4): DTGVSQNPRHKITKRGQNVTFRCDPISEHNRLYWYRQTLGQGPEFLTYFQNEAQLEKSRLLSDRFSAERPKGSFSTLEIQRTEQGDSAMYLCASSLERGGVKNIQYFGAGTRLSVL.

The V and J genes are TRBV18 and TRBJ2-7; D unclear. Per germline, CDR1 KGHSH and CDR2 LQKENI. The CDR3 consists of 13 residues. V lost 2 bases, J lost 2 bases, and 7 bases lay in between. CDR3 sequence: CASSPEQAYEQYF. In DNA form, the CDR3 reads TGTGCCAGCTCACCAGAGCAAGCCTACGAGCAGTACTTC.

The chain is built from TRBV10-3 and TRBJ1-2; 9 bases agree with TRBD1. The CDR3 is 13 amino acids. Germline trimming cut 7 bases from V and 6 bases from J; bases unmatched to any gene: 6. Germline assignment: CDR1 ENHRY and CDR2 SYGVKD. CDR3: CAINRDREDGYTF. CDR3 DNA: TGTGCCATCAATAGGGACAGGGAGGATGGCTACACCTTC.